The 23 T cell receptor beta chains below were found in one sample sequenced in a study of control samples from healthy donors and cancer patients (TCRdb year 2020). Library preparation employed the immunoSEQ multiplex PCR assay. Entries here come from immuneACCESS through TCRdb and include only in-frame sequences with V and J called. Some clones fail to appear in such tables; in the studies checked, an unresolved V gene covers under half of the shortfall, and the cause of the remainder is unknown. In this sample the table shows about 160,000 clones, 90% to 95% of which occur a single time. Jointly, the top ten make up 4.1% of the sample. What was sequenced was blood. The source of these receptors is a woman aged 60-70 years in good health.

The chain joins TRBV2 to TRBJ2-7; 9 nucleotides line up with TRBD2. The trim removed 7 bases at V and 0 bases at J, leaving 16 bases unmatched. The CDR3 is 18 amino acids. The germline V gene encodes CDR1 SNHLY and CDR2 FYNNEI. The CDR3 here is CASMIGGGASRSSYEQYF. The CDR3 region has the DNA TGTGCCAGCATGATTGGCGGGGGGGCCTCTAGGAGCTCCTACGAGCAGTACTTC.

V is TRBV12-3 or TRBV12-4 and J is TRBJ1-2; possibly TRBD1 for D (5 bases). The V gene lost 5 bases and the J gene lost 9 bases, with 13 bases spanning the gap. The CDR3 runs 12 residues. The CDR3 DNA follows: TGTGCCAGCAGTCCCAGTTCAGGGCGCTACACCTTC. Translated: CASSPSSGRYTF.

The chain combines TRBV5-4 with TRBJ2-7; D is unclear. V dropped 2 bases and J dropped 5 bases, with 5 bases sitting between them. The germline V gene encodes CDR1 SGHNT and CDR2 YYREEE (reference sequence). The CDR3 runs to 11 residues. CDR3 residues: CASSFMHEQYF. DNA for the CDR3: TGTGCCAGCAGCTTTATGCACGAGCAGTACTTC.

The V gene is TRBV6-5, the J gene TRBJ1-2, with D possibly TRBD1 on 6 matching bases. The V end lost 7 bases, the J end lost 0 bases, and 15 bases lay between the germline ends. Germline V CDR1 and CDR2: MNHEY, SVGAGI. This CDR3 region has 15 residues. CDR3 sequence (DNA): TGTGCCAGCAAAACAAGGACAGCTGCTAACTATGGCTACACCTTC. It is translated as CASKTRTAANYGYTF.

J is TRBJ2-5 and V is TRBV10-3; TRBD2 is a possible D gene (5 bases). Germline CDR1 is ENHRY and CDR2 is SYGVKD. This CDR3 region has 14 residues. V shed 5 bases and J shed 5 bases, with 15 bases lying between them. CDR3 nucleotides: TGTGCCATCAGTTCCACAGCGGCCGGGGAGACCCAGTACTTC. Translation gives CAISSTAAGETQYF.

The CDR3 sequence: CASSPAQEDTQYF. CDR3 nucleotide sequence: TGTGCCAGCTCACCAGCGCAAGAGGATACGCAGTATTTT. The chain joins TRBV18 to TRBJ2-3, with D unresolved. The V gene's germline CDR1 is KGHSH and CDR2 LQKENI. V lost 2 bases, J lost 6 bases, and 9 bases lay in between. CDR3 length: 13 residues.

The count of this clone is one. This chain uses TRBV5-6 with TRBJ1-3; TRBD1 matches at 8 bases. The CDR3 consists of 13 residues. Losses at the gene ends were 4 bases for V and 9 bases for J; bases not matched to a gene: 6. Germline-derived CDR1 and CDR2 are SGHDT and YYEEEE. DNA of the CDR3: TGTGCCAGCAGCGTTGACAGGGGACCCACCATATATTTT. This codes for CASSVDRGPTIYF.

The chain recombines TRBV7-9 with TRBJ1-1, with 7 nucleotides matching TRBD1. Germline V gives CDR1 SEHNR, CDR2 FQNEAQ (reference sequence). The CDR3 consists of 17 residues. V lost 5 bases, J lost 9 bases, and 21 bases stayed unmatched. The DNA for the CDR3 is TGTGCCAGCAGCCCACCCCCCCGGACAGGCCTTTCTGAGCAAGCTTTCTTT. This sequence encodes CASSPPPRTGLSEQAFF.

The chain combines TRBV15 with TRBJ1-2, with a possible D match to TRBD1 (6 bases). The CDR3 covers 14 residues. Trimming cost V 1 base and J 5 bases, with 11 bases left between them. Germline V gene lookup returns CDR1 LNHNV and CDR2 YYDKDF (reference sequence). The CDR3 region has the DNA TGTGCCACCAGCAGAGTAGGACAGAAATATGGCTACACCTTC. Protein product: CATSRVGQKYGYTF. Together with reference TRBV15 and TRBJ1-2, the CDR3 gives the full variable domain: DAMVIQNPRYQVTQFGKPVTLSCSQTLNHNVMYWYQQKSSQAPKLLFHYYDKDFNNEADTPDNFQSRRPNTSFCFLDIRSPGLGDTAMYLCATSRVGQKYGYTFGSGTRLTVV.

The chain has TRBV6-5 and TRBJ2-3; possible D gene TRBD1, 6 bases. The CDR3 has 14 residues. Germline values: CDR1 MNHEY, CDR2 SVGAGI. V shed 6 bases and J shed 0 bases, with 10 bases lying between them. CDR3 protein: CASRQGPSTDTQYF. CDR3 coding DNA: TGTGCCAGCAGGCAGGGGCCAAGCACAGATACGCAGTATTTT.

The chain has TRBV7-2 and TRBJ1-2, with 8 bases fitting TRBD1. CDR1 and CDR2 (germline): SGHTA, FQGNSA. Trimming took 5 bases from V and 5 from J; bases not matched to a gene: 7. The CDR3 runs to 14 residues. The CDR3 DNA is TGTGCCAGCAGCCCGCCGGACAGGGCGTATGGCTACACCTTC. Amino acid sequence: CASSPPDRAYGYTF.

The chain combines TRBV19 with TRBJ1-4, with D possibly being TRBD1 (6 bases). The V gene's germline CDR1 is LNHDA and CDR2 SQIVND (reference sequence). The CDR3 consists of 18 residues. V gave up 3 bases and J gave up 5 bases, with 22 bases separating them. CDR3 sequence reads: CASSISEDSREGNEKLFF. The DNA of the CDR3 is TGTGCCAGTAGTATTTCTGAGGACAGTCGTGAGGGAAATGAAAAACTGTTTTTT.

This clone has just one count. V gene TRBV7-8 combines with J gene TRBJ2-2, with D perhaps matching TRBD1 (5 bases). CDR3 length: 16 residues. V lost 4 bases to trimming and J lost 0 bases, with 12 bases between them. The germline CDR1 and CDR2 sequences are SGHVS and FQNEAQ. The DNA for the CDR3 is TGTGCCAGCAGCTACGAGACAGACGCGAACACCGGGGAGCTGTTTTTT. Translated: CASSYETDANTGELFF.

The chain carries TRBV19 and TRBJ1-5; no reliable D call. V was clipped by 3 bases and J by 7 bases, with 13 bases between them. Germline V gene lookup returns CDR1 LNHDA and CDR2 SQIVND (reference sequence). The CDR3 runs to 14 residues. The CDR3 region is CASSIASEGQPQHF. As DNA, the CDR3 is TGTGCCAGTAGTATCGCCTCCGAAGGACAGCCCCAGCATTTT.

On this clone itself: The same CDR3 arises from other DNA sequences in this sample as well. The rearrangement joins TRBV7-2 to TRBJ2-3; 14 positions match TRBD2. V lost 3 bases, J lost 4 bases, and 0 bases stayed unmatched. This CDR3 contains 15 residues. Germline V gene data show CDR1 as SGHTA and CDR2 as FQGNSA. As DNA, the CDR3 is TGTGCCAGCAGCTTGGGACTAGCGGGAGCAGATACGCAGTATTTT. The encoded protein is CASSLGLAGADTQYF.

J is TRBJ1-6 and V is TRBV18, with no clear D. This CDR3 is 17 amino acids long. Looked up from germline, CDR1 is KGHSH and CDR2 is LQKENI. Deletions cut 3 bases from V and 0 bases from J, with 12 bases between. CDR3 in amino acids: CASSPNNPSSYNSPLHF. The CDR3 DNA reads TGTGCCAGCTCACCGAACAACCCGAGCTCCTATAATTCACCCCTCCACTTT.

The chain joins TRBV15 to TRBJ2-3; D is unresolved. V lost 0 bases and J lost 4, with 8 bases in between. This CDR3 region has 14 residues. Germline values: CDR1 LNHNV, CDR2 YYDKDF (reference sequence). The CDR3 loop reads CATSRDRLADTQYF. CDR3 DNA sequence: TGTGCCACCAGCAGAGATCGGTTGGCAGATACGCAGTATTTT.

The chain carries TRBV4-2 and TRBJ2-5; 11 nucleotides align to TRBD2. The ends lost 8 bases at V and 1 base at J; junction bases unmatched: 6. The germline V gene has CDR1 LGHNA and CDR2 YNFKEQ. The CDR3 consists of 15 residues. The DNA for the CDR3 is TGTGCCAGCGCCACTAGCGGGGGCCCCCAAGAGACCCAGTACTTC. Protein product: CASATSGGPQETQYF.

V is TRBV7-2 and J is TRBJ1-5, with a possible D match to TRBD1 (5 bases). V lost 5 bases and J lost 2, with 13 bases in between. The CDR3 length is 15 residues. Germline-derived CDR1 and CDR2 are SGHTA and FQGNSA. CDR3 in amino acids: CASSETVGGNQPQHF. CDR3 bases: TGTGCCAGCAGCGAGACAGTTGGGGGCAATCAGCCCCAGCATTTT. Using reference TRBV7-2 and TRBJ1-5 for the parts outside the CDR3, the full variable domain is GAGVSQSPSNKVTEKGKDVELRCDPISGHTALYWYRQSLGQGLEFLIYFQGNSAPDKSGLPSDRFSAERTGGSVSTLTIQRTQQEDSAVYLCASSETVGGNQPQHFGDGTRLSIL.

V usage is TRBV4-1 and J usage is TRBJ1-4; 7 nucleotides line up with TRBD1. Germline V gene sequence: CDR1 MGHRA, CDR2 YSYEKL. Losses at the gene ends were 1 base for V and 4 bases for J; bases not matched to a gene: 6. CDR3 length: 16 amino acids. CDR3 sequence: CASSQGAGTVNEKLFF. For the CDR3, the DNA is TGCGCCAGCAGCCAAGGGGCCGGGACAGTTAATGAAAAACTGTTTTTT.

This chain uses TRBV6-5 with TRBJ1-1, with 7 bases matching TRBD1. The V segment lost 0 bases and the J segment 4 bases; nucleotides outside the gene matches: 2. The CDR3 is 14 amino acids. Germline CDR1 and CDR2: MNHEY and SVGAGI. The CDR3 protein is CASSYSPGGTEAFF. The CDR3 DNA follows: TGTGCCAGCAGTTACTCACCAGGGGGCACTGAAGCTTTCTTT.

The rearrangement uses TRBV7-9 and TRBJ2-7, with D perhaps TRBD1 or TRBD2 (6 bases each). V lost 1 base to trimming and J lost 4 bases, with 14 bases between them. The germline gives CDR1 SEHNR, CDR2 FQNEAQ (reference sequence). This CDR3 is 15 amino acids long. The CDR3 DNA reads TGTGCCAGCAGCTTAGTTCGGGGGCCGGGGTACGAGCAGTACTTC. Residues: CASSLVRGPGYEQYF. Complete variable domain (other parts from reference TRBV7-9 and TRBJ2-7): DTGVSQNPRHKITKRGQNVTFRCDPISEHNRLYWYRQTLGQGPEFLTYFQNEAQLEKSRLLSDRFSAERPKGSFSTLEIQRTEQGDSAMYLCASSLVRGPGYEQYFGPGTRLTVT.

The CDR3, as DNA: TGTGCCAGCAGCTTAGGTGGGGAAGAAAAACTGTTTTTT. Its translation is CASSLGGEEKLFF. V usage is TRBV7-2 and J usage is TRBJ1-4; D uncertain. The germline V gene encodes CDR1 SGHTA and CDR2 FQGNSA. Trimming took 1 base from V and 8 from J, leaving 8 bases between them. The CDR3 contains 13 residues.